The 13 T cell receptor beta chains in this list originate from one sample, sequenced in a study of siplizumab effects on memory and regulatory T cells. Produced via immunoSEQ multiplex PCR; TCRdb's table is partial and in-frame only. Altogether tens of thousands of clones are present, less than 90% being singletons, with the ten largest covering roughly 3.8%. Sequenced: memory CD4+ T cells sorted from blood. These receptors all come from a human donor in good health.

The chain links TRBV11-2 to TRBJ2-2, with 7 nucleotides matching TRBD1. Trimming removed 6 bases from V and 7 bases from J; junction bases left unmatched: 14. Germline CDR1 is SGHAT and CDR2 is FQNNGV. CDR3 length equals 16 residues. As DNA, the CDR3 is TGTGCCAGCAGTACCCTGCGAGGGGGCGTTGGCGGGGAGCTGTTTTTT. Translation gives CASSTLRGGVGGELFF.

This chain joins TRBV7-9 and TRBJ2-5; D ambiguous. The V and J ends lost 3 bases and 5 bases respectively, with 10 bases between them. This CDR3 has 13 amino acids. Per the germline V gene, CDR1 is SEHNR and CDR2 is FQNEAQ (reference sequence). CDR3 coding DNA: TGTGCCAGCAGCTTTGTCACTGGGGAGACCCAGTACTTC. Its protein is CASSFVTGETQYF.

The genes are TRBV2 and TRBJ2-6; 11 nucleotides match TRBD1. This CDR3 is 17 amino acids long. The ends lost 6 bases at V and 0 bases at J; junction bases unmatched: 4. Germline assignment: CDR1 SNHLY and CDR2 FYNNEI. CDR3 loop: CASSGTGGTSGANVLTF. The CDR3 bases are TGTGCCAGCAGCGGGACAGGGGGGACCTCTGGGGCCAACGTCCTGACTTTC.

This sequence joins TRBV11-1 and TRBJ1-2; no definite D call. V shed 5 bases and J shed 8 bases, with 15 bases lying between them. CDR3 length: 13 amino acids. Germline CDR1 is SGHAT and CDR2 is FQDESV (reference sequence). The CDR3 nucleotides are TGTGCCAGCAGCCCGACGGGCCTAGAAGGCTACACCTTC. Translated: CASSPTGLEGYTF.

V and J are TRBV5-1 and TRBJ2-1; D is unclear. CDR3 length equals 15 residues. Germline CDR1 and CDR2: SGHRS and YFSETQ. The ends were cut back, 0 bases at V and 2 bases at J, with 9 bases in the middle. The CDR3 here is CASSLEDTTYNEQFF. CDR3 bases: TGCGCCAGCAGCTTGGAAGATACGACCTACAATGAGCAGTTCTTC. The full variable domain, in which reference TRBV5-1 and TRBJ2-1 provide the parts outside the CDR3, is KAGVTQTPRYLIKTRGQQVTLSCSPISGHRSVSWYQQTPGQGLQFLFEYFSETQRNKGNFPGRFSGRQFSNSRSEMNVSTLELGDSALYLCASSLEDTTYNEQFFGPGTRLTVL.

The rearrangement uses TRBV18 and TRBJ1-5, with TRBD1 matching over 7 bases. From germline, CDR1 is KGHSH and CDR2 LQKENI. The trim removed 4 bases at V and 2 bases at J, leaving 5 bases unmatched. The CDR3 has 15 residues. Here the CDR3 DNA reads TGTGCCAGCTCACGAGGAGGGGGCGGCAATCAGCCCCAGCATTTT. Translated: CASSRGGGGNQPQHF.

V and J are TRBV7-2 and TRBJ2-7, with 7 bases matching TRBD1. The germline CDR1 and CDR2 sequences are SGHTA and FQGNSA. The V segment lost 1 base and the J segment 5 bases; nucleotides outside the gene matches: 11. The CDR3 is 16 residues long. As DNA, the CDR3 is TGTGCCAGCAGCTTAGTAGCCCGGACAGGCGTAGACGAGCAGTACTTC. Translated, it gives CASSLVARTGVDEQYF.

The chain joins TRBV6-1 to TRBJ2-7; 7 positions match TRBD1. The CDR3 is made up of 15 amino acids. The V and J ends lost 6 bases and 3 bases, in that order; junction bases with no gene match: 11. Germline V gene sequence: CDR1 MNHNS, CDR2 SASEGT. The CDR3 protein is CASSPNLGQNYEQYF. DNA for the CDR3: TGTGCCAGCAGCCCAAATCTGGGACAGAACTACGAGCAGTACTTC.

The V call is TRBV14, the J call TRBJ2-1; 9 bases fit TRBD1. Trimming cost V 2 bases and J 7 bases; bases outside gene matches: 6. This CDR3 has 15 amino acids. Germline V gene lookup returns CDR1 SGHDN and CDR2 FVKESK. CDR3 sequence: CASSQYRGLKNEQFF. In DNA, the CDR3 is TGTGCCAGCAGCCAATACAGGGGGCTTAAGAATGAGCAGTTCTTC.

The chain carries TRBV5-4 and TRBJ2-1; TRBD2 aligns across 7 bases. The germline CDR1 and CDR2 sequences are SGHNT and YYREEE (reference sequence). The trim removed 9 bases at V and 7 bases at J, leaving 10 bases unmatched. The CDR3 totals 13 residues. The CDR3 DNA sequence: TGTGCCACCCAACGCGGGGGTTCGAATGAGCAGTTCTTC. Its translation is CATQRGGSNEQFF.

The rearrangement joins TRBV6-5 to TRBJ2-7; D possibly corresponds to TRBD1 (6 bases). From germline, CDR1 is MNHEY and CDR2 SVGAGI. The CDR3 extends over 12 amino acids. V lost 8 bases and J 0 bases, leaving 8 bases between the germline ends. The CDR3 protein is CASRDTSYEQYF. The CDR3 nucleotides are TGTGCCAGCCGGGACACCTCCTACGAGCAGTACTTC.

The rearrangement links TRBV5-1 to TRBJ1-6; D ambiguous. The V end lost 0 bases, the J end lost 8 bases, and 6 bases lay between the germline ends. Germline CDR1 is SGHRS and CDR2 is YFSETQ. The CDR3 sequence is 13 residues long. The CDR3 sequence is CASSLGRDSPLHF. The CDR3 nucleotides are TGCGCCAGCAGCTTGGGAAGGGATTCACCCCTCCACTTT.

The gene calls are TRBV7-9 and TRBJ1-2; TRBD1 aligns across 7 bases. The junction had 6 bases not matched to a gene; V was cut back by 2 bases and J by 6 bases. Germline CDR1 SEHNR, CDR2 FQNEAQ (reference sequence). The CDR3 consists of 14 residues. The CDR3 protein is CASSLRAGGNGYTF. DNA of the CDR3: TGTGCCAGCAGCTTAAGGGCAGGGGGAAATGGCTACACCTTC.